This TCR beta chain was retrieved from a study of blood T cell repertoires in COVID-19. Study details: Samples of COVID-19 (acute and convalescent) were obtained from the United States, Italy and Spain.

This table comes from immunoSEQ multiplex PCR, and its TCRdb copy is limited to in-frame clones, with some not included. There are approximately 200,000 clones in the sample; approximately 80% occur only once, and approximately 1.4% lies in the top ten. Participant ages covered about 18 to 95 years across 20 to 30 US areas. Clinical history as reported by participants underpinned cohort assignment. This clonotype was obtained from a woman aged 40 to 50 with acute COVID-19. Specimen: PBMCs or T cells enriched from blood (not recorded which).

The CDR3 region has the DNA TGCGCCAGCAGACCGGGACTAGCCTACGAGCAGTACTTC. This encodes CASRPGLAYEQYF. The V and J genes are TRBV10-2 and TRBJ2-7; 8 bases match TRBD2. From germline, CDR1 is WSHSY and CDR2 SAAADI. J lost 2 bases, V lost 6 bases, and 3 bases had no gene match. There are 13 residues in the CDR3.